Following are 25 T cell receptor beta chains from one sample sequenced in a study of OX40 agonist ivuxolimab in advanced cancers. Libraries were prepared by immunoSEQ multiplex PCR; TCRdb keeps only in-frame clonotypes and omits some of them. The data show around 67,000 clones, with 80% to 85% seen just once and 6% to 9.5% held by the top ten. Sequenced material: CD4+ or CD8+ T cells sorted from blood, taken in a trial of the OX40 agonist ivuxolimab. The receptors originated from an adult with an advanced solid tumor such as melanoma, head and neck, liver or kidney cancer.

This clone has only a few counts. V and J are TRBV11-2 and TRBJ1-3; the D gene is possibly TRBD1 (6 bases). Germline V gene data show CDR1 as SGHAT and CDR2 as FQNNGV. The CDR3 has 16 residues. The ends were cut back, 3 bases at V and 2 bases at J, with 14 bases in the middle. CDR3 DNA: TGTGCCAGCAGCTTGAATCAGGGGTCCGCTGGAAACACCATATATTTT. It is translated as CASSLNQGSAGNTIYF.

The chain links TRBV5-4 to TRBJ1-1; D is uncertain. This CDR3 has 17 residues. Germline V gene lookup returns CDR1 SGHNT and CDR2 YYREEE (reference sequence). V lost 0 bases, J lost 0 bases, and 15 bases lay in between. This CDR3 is CASSLVAGLPLNTEAFF. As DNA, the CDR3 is TGTGCCAGCAGCTTGGTAGCCGGTCTCCCATTGAACACTGAAGCTTTCTTT.

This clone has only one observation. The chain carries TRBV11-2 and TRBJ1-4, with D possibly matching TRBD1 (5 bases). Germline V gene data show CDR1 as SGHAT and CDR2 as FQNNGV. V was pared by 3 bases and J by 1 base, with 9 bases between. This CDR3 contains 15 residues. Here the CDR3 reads CASSFQGGTNEKLFF. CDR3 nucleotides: TGTGCCAGCAGCTTCCAGGGAGGAACTAATGAAAAACTGTTTTTT.

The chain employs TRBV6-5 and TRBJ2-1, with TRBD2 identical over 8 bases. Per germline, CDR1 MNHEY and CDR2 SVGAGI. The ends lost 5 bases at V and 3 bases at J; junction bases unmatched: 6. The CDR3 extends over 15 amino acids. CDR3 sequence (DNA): TGTGCCAGCAGTGCACCCGGGGGGGACTACAATGAGCAGTTCTTC. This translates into CASSAPGGDYNEQFF.

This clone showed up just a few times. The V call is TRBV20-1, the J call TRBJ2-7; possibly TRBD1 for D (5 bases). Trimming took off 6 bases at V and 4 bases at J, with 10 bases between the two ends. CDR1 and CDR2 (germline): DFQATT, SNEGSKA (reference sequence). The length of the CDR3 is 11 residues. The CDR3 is CSAPTDYEQYF. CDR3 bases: TGCAGTGCCCCGACAGATTACGAGCAGTACTTC.

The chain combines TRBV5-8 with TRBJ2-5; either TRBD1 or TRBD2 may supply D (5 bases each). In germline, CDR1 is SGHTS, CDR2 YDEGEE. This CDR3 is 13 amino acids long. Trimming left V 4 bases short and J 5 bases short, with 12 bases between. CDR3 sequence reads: CASSRDGWETQYF. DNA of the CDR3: TGTGCCAGCAGCCGGGACGGCTGGGAGACCCAGTACTTC.

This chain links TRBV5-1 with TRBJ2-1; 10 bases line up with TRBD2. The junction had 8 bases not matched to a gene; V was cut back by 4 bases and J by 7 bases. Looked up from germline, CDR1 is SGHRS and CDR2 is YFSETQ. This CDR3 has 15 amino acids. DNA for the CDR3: TGCGCCAGCAGCCTAGAGCGGGGGGGCATGAATGAGCAGTTCTTC. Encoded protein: CASSLERGGMNEQFF.

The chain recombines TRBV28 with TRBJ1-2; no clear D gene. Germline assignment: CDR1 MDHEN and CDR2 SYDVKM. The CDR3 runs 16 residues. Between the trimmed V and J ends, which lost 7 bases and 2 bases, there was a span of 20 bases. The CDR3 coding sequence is TGTGCCAGCACCCCACCCAGCTACGCCCCCAACTATGGCTACACCTTC. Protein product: CASTPPSYAPNYGYTF.

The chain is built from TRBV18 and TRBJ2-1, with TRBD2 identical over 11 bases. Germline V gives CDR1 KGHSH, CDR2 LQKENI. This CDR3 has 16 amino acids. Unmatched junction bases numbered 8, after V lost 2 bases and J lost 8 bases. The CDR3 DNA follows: TGTGCCAGCTCACCAAGGAGACTAGCGGGACAGGATGAGCAGTTCTTC. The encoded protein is CASSPRRLAGQDEQFF.

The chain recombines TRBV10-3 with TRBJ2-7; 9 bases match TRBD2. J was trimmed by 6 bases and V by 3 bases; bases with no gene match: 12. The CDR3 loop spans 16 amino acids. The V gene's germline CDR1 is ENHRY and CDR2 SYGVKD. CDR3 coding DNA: TGTGCCATCAGTGACCCCGGACTAGCGCGACGAGGCGAGCAGTACTTC. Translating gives CAISDPGLARRGEQYF.

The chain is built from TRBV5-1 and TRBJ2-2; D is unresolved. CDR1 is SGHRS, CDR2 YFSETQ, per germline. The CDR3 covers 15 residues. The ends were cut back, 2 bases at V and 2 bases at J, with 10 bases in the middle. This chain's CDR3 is CASSLTNRNTGELFF. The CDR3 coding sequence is TGCGCCAGCAGCTTAACCAACAGAAACACCGGGGAGCTGTTTTTT.

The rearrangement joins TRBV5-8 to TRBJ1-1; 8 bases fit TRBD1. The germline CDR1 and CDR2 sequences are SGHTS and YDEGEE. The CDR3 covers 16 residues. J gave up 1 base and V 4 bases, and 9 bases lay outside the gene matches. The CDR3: CASSIGQGLENTEAFF. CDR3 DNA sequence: TGTGCCAGCAGCATTGGACAGGGCCTGGAGAACACTGAAGCTTTCTTT.

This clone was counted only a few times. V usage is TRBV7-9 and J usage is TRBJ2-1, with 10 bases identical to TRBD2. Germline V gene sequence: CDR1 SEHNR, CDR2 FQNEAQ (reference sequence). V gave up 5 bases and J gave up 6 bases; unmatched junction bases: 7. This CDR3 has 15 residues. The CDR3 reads CASSIPGLALNEQFF. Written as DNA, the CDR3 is TGTGCCAGCAGCATACCGGGACTAGCGCTCAATGAGCAGTTCTTC.

The chain's CDR3 is CASSKAGDAYNSPLHF. The CDR3, as DNA: TGTGCCAGCAGCAAAGCGGGGGACGCCTATAATTCACCCCTCCACTTT. The gene calls are TRBV21-1 and TRBJ1-6. TRBV21-1 is classified as a pseudogene. CDR3 length equals 16 residues.

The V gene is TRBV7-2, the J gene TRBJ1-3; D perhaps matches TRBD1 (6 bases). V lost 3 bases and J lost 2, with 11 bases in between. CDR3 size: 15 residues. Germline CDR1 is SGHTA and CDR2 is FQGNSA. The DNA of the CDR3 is TGTGCCAGCAGCTTGGACAGCATTCCTGGAAACACCATATATTTT. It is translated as CASSLDSIPGNTIYF.

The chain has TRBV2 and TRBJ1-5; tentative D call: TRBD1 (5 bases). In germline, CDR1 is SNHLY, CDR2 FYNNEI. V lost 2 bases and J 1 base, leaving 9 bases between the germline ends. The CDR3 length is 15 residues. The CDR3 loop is CASSEQGTSNQPQHF. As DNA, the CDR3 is TGTGCCAGCAGTGAACAGGGTACCAGCAATCAGCCCCAGCATTTT.

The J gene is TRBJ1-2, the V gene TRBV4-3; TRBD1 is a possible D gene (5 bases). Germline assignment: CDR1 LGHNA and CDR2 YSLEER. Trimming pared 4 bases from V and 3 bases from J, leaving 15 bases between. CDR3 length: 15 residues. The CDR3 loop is CASSPSGGTDYGYTF. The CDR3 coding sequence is TGCGCCAGCAGCCCCTCGGGGGGAACAGACTATGGCTACACCTTC.

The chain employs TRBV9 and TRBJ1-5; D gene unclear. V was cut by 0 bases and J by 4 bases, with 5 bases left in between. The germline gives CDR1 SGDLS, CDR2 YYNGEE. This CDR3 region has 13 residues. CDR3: CASSVAVNQPQHF. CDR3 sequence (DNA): TGTGCCAGCAGCGTAGCAGTAAATCAGCCCCAGCATTTT.

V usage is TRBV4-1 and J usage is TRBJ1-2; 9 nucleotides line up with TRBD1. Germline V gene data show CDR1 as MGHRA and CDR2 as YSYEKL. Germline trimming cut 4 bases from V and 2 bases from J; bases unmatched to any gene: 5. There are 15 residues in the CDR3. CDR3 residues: CASSRETGGNYGYTF. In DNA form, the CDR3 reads TGCGCCAGCAGCCGAGAGACAGGGGGGAACTATGGCTACACCTTC.

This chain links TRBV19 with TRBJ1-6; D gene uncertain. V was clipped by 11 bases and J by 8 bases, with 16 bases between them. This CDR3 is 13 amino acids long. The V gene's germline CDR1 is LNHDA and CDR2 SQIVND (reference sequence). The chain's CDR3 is CAVQEGLDSPLHF. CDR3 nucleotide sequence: TGTGCCGTTCAAGAGGGTTTAGATTCACCCCTCCACTTT.

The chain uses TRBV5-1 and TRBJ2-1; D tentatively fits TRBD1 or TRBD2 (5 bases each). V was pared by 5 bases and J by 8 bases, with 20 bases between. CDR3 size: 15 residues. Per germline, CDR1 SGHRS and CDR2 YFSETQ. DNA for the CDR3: TGCGCCAGCAGGTTACCGGGACCCGTGAGCTATGAGCAGTTCTTC. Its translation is CASRLPGPVSYEQFF.

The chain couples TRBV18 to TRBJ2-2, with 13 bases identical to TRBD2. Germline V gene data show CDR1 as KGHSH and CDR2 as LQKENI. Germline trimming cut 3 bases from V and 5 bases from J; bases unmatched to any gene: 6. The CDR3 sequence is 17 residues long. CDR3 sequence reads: CASSPRTSGSQTGELFF. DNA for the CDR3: TGTGCCAGCTCACCTCGGACTAGCGGGAGTCAGACCGGGGAGCTGTTTTTT. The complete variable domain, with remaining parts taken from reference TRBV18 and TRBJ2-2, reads NAGVMQNPRHLVRRRGQEARLRCSPMKGHSHVYWYRQLPEEGLKFMVYLQKENIIDESGMPKERFSAEFPKEGPSILRIQQVVRGDSAAYFCASSPRTSGSQTGELFFGEGSRLTVL.

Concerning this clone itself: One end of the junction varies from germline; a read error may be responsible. DNA for the CDR3: TGCACCAGCAGCCATGAAACAGGGGCTAGCGGAGAAGAGACCCAGTACTTC. Translation: CTSSHETGASGEETQYF. The gene calls are TRBV4-3 and TRBJ2-5; perhaps D is TRBD1 or TRBD2 (7 bases each). From germline, CDR1 is LGHNA and CDR2 YSLEER. This CDR3 comprises 17 residues.

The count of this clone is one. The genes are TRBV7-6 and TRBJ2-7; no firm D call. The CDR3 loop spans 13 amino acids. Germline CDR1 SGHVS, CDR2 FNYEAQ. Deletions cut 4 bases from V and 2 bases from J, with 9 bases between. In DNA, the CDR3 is TGTGCCAGCAGCTCTGCTGAAGCCTACGAGCAGTACTTC. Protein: CASSSAEAYEQYF. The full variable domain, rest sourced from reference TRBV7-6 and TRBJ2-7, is GAGVSQSPRYKVTKRGQDVALRCDPISGHVSLYWYRQALGQGPEFLTYFNYEAQQDKSGLPNDRFSAERPEGSISTLTIQRTEQRDSAMYRCASSSAEAYEQYFGPGTRLTVT.

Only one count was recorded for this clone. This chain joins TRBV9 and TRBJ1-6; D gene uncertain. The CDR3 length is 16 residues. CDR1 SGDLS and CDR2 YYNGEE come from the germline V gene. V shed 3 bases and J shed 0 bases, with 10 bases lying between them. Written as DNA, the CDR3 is TGTGCCAGCAGCGCAACAGCTAGCTCCTATAATTCACCCCTCCACTTT. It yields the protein CASSATASSYNSPLHF.